Detailed here is one TCR beta chain. This clone was detected a few times. The antigen it binds to is not known. Base qualities are missing; no much larger clone stands one base away. Taken from cysteine to phenylalanine, the CDR3 has 17 residues. The retained sequence is limited to the CDR3, 51 bases, with the frame set at the first base. The germline V gene provides CDR1 SNHLY and CDR2 FYNNEI. The germline V end is reduced by 5 bases and the J end by 7 bases; junction bases left unmatched: 11. Libraries were made using the immunoSEQ multiplex PCR assay. This immuneACCESS table, as held by TCRdb, lists in-frame sequences with V and J called but not all clones. Of the missing ones, under half trace to an unresolved V gene in checked studies; the others have no known cause. The sample contains roughly 130,000 clones, around nine tenths of them found a single time. The ten largest account for roughly 3.4% of the sample.

The record originates from a study of control samples from healthy donors and cancer patients (dated by TCRdb to about 2020). Sequenced sample: blood. This receptor was taken from a man in his fifties in good health. The chain is encoded by TRBV2 joined to TRBJ1-6, and TRBD1 aligns with 10 junction nucleotides. The DNA reads as follows: TGTGCCAGCAGTCAATTGACAGGGGGCCCGGGGAATTCACCCCTCCACTTT. This codes for CASSQLTGGPGNSPLHF.